This T cell receptor beta chain was obtained from a study of blood T cell repertoires in COVID-19. Study background: Researchers got acute and convalescent COVID-19 samples from the United States, Italy and Spain. The analysed material was cDNA or gDNA that came from T cells, B-cell-depleted T cells, or PBMCs.

This CDR3 comprises 18 residues. Germline values: CDR1 SNHLY, CDR2 FYNNEI. Trimming at V came to 6 bases and at J to 4 bases, leaving 14 bases not matched to a gene. Authors' methods: Amplification of reference gene primers provided the estimated nucleated cell counts. Method: immunoSEQ multiplex PCR; TCRdb's copy keeps in-frame clones and lacks some. Clonal size and the V and J genes are those of that table, whereas D and trimming came from the DNA. The sample lists about 240,000 clones, approximately 90% occurring once. The chain joins TRBV2 to TRBJ2-3, with TRBD2 identical over 12 bases. The TCR sequence derives from a middle-aged woman who had recovered from COVID-19. The source material was peripheral blood. The CDR3 protein is CASRQTSGGPWGADTQYF. The CDR3 DNA follows: TGTGCCAGCAGGCAGACTAGCGGGGGCCCCTGGGGGGCAGATACGCAGTATTTT. The whole variable domain, remainder taken from reference TRBV2 and TRBJ2-3, is EPEVTQTPSHQVTQMGQEVILRCVPISNHLYFYWYRQILGQKVEFLVSFYNNEISEKSEIFDDQFSVERPDGSNFTLKIRSTKLEDSAMYFCASRQTSGGPWGADTQYFGPGTRLTVL.